These 2 T cell receptor beta chains came from one sample sequenced in a study of T-cell memory formation after mild COVID-19. TCRdb passed the 5' RACE reads through MiXCR, listing each CDR3 protein once. The data show approximately 250,000 distinct CDR3 sequences, roughly 17% seen once. The sequenced sample was PBMCs or a T cell subset sorted from them (not recorded which). The receptors originated from a man aged 18 to 30 who had mild COVID-19 (a few samples of this study predate the infection). Cell type and time point are not known.

V usage is TRBV18 and J usage is TRBJ2-1; 8 nucleotides line up with TRBD2. Germline V gives CDR1 KGHSH, CDR2 LQKENI. The CDR3 has 16 amino acids. Trimming at V came to 1 base and at J to 6 bases, leaving 8 bases not matched to a gene. The CDR3: CASSPRAILAGNEQFF. The CDR3 coding sequence is TGTGCCAGCTCACCACGCGCCATCCTAGCGGGCAATGAGCAGTTCTTC. Full variable domain (remainder filled in from reference TRBV18 and TRBJ2-1): NAGVMQNPRHLVRRRGQEARLRCSPMKGHSHVYWYRQLPEEGLKFMVYLQKENIIDESGMPKERFSAEFPKEGPSILRIQQVVRGDSAAYFCASSPRAILAGNEQFFGPGTRLTVL.

This clonotype came up a few times. CDR3 amino acids: CASSLRRGETAFF. The CDR3 DNA is TGTGCCAGCAGCTTACGTCGGGGCGAGACCGCTTTCTTT. The chain carries TRBV5-6 and TRBJ1-1; possible D gene TRBD1, 5 bases. V was trimmed by 2 bases and J by 11 bases, leaving 16 bases between them. From germline, CDR1 is SGHDT and CDR2 YYEEEE. The CDR3 loop spans 13 amino acids.